This T cell receptor (beta chain) was recorded in a study of Graves' ophthalmopathy and Graves' hyperthyroidism. Notes on the study in general: With over 85% sensitivity and less than 83% specificity, a 13-signature model separated ophthalmopathy from stable hyperthyroidism.

Clinical symptoms, serum thyroxine, TRAb, thyroid ultrasound and orbital computed tomography determined diagnosis. The starting material, 10 ml of fresh peripheral blood, provided the PBMCs. Investigators amplified TCR beta CDR3 regions from RNA transcripts. HTBI-primed RT-PCR formed the first round, and a multiplex PCR formed the second. TCRdb used MiXCR to reprocess the multiplex PCR reads, holding one entry per CDR3 protein. This table holds about 740,000 distinct CDR3 sequences, 40% found once. In this sample, this clonotype turned up many times. The antigen remains unidentified. Trimming removed 10 bases at V and 5 bases at J, with 19 bases between. CDR3 length equals 15 residues. CDR1 and CDR2 (germline): KGHDR, SFDVKD.

The sample was peripheral blood. The rearrangement links TRBV24-1 to TRBJ2-2; possibly TRBD1 or TRBD2 for D (6 bases each). This sequence was found in an adult man with Graves' ophthalmopathy. CDR3 in amino acids: CATQSRQGRTGELFF. The CDR3 nucleotides read TGTGCCACGCAATCGCGGCAGGGGAGGACCGGGGAGCTGTTTTTT.